This TCR beta chain was captured in a study of blood T cells in healthy people across ages. Points from the study as a whole: Versus aged donors, long-lived donors had higher diversity and more naive CD4+ cells. A strong correlation between TCR beta diversity and naive T cell percentage was seen. Age advanced and TCR beta diversity per million T cells fell, roughly linearly.

A remark on this clonotype: Antigen specificity is unknown.

A second PCR of 7 to 11 cycles used a sample-barcoded 5' primer and a J-beta primer mix. One entry per CDR3 protein results from TCRdb running MiXCR on the 5' RACE reads. The sample carries some 1.4 million distinct CDR3 sequences, around 42% recorded once. Germline assignment: CDR1 GTSNPN and CDR2 SVGIG (reference sequence). The CDR3 contains 13 residues. The sequence was collected from a woman between 18 and 29 years old in good health. The V and J genes are TRBV30 and TRBJ2-7; D may be TRBD2 (6 bases). The end of the DNA is better explained by TRBJ2-5, so the J call may be wrong. Sequencing was performed on blood. CDR3 sequence (DNA): TGTGCCTGGAGTCTCCCGGGAGTAAAGACCCAGTACTTC. It codes for CAWSLPGVKTQYF.